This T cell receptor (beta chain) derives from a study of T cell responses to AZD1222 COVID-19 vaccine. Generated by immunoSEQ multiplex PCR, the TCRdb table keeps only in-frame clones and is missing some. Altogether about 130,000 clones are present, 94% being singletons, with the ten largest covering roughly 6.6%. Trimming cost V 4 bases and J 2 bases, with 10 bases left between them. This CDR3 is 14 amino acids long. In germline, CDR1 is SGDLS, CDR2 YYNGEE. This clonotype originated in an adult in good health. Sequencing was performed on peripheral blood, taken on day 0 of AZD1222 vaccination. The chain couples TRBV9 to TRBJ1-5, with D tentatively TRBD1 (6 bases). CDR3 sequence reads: CASSLGGGNQPQHF. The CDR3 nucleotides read TGTGCCAGCAGCCTGGGGGGCGGCAATCAGCCCCAGCATTTT.